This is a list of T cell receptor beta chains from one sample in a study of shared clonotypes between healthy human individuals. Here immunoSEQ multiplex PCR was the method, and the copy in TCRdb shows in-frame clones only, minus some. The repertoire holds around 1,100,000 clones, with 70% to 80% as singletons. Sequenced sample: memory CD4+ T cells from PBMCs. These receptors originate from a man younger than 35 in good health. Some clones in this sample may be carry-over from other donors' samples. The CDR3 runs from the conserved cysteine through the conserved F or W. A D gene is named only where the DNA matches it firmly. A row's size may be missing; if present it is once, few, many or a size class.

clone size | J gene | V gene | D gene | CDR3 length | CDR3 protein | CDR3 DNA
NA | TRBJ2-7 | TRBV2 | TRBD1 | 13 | CASIRDRSYEQYF | TGTGCCAGCATTCGGGACAGGTCCTACGAGCAGTACTTC
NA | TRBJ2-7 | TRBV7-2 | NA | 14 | CASSLALGPYEQYF | TGTGCCAGCAGCTTAGCGCTCGGGCCGTACGAGCAGTACTTC
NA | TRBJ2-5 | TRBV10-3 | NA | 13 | CATRGSSQETQYF | TGTGCCACCAGGGGTTCTTCCCAAGAGACCCAGTACTTC
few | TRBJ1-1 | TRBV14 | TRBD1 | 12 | CASSPWDRMAFF | TGTGCCAGCAGCCCGTGGGACAGGATGGCTTTCTTT
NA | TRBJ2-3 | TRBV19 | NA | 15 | CASSLRRTSTDTQYF | TGTGCCAGTAGTCTTCGGAGGACTAGCACAGATACGCAGTATTTT
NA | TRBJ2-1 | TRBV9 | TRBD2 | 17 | CASSERTSGSGYNEQFF | TGTGCCAGCAGCGAACGGACTAGCGGGAGCGGGTACAATGAGCAGTTCTTC
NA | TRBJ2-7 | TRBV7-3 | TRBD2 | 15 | CASSQTGGIGYEQYF | TGTGCCAGCAGCCAGACCGGGGGGATCGGCTACGAGCAGTACTTC
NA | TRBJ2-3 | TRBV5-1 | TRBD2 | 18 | CASSLTSGLAGGPRTQYF | TGCGCCAGCAGCTTGACCTCGGGACTAGCGGGAGGGCCTCGCACGCAGTATTTT
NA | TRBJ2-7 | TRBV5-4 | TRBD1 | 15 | CASSPPGTDYYEQYF | TGTGCCAGCAGCCCCCCCGGGACAGACTACTACGAGCAGTACTTC
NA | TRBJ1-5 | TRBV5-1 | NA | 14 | CASSLGAGNQPQHF | TGCGCCAGCAGCTTAGGAGCTGGCAATCAGCCCCAGCATTTT
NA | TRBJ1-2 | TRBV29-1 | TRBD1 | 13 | CSVATGANYGYTF | TGCAGCGTAGCGACAGGGGCTAACTATGGCTACACCTTC
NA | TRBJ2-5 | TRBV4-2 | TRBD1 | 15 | CASSLGQGATETQYF | TGTGCCAGCAGCTTGGGGCAGGGGGCGACGGAGACCCAGTACTTC
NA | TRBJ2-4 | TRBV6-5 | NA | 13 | CASSYNRENIQYF | TGTGCCAGCAGCTACAACAGGGAAAACATTCAGTACTTC
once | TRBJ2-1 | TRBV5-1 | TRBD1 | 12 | CASSPGTGEQFF | TGCGCCAGCAGCCCGGGGACAGGTGAGCAGTTCTTC
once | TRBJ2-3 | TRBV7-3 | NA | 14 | CASSPLGPEDTQYF | TGTGCCAGCAGCCCCCTCGGACCGGAAGATACGCAGTATTTT
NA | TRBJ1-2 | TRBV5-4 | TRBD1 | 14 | CASSRPGGGYGYTF | TGTGCCAGCAGCCGTCCAGGGGGGGGCTATGGCTACACCTTC
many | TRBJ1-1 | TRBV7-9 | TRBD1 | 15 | CASSPWGQGDTEAFF | TGTGCCAGCAGCCCTTGGGGACAGGGGGACACTGAAGCTTTCTTT
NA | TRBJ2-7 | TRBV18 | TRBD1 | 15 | CASSPSGQGFYEQYF | TGTGCCAGCTCACCTTCGGGACAGGGTTTCTACGAGCAGTACTTC
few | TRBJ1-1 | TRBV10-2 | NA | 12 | CATEDINTEAFF | TGCGCCACCGAGGACATTAACACTGAAGCTTTCTTT
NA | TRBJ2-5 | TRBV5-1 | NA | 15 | CASSLAGPTQETQYF | TGCGCCAGCAGCTTGGCCGGGCCCACCCAAGAGACCCAGTACTTC
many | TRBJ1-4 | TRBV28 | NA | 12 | CASRGTNEKLFF | TGTGCCAGCAGAGGGACTAATGAAAAACTGTTTTTT
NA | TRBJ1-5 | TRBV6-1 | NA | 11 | CASSDTPRQHF | TGTGCCAGCAGTGACACCCCAAGACAGCATTTT
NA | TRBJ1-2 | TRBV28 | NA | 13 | CASSSGRGYGYTF | TGTGCCAGCAGCTCAGGGAGGGGCTATGGCTACACCTTC
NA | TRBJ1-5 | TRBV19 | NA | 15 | CASSIMALTHQPQHF | TGTGCCAGTAGTATAATGGCCCTGACCCATCAGCCCCAGCATTTT
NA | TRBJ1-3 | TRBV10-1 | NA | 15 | CASSDGGYSGNTIYF | TGCGCCAGCAGTGATGGCGGATACTCTGGAAACACCATATATTTT
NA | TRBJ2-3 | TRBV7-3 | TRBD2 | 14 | CASSPGGSPDTQYF | TGTGCCAGCAGCCCGGGCGGGAGCCCAGATACGCAGTATTTT
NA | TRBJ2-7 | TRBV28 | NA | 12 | CASRLPGYEQYF | TGTGCCAGCAGGTTACCCGGGTACGAGCAGTACTTC
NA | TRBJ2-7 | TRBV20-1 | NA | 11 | CSALSRDEQYF | TGCAGTGCTTTGAGCAGGGACGAGCAGTACTTC
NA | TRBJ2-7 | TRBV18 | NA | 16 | CASSPWTEARRDEQYF | TGTGCCAGCTCACCCTGGACGGAGGCCCGCCGGGACGAGCAGTACTTC
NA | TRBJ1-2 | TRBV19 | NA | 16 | CASSIVGRQYSYGYTF | TGTGCCAGTAGTATTGTGGGCCGCCAATATTCTTATGGCTACACCTTC
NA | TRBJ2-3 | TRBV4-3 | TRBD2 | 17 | CASSQGLSGSLADTQYF | TGCGCCAGCAGCCAGGGTCTTAGCGGGAGTTTGGCAGATACGCAGTATTTT
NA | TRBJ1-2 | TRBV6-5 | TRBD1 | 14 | CASSKRDSNYGYTF | TGTGCCAGCAGCAAGAGGGACAGCAACTATGGCTACACCTTC
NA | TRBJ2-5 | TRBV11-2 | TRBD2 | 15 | CASSAYRGLQETQYF | TGTGCCAGCAGCGCGTACCGGGGACTACAAGAGACCCAGTACTTC
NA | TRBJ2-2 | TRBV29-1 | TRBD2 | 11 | CSVGGAGELFF | TGCAGCGTCGGGGGGGCCGGGGAGCTGTTTTTT
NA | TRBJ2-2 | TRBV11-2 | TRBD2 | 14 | CASSAGGYTGELFF | TGTGCCAGCAGCGCGGGGGGCTACACCGGGGAGCTGTTTTTT
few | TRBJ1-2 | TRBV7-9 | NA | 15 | CASSLWDRTSYGYTF | TGTGCCAGCAGCCTTTGGGACCGCACCTCCTATGGCTACACCTTC
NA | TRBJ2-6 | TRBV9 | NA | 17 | CASSDRFAGRGANVLTF | TGTGCCAGCAGCGACAGATTTGCAGGGAGGGGGGCCAACGTCCTGACTTTC
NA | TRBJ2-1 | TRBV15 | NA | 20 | CATSRDKGSTFNPAYNEQFF | TGTGCCACCAGCAGAGATAAAGGCAGTACCTTCAATCCAGCCTACAATGAGCAGTTCTTC
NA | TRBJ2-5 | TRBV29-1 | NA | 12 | CSVGGRSETQYF | TGCAGCGTCGGGGGGCGTTCAGAGACCCAGTACTTC
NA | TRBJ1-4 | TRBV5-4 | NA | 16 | CASSLGQPNTNEKLFF | TGTGCCAGCAGCCTAGGACAGCCGAACACTAATGAAAAACTGTTTTTT
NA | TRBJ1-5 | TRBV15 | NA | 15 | CATSSPKQLNQPQHF | TGTGCCACCAGCAGCCCAAAGCAGCTAAATCAGCCCCAGCATTTT
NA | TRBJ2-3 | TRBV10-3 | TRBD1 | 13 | CAINRGLADTQYF | TGTGCCATCAATAGGGGGCTGGCAGATACGCAGTATTTT
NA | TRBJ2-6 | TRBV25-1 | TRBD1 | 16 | CASSAGQGSGANVLTF | TGTGCCAGCAGTGCGGGACAGGGGTCTGGGGCCAACGTCCTGACTTTC
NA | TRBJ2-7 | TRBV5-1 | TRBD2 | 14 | CASRLAGSSYEQYF | TGCGCCAGCAGACTAGCGGGGAGCTCCTACGAGCAGTACTTC
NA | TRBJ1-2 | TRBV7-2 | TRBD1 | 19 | CASSRTGGGLTPANYGYTF | TGTGCCAGCAGCAGAACAGGGGGCGGCTTAACCCCTGCTAACTATGGCTACACCTTC
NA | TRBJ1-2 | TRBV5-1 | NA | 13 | CASSLGDVAGYTF | TGCGCCAGCAGCTTGGGGGACGTCGCGGGCTACACCTTC
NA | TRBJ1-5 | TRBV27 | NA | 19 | CASSLSLDRSLYSNQPQHF | TGTGCCAGCAGTTTATCATTGGACAGAAGTCTGTATAGCAATCAGCCCCAGCATTTT
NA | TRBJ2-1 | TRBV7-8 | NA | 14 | CASSLRVVYNEQFF | TGTGCCAGCAGCTTAAGAGTGGTGTACAATGAGCAGTTCTTC
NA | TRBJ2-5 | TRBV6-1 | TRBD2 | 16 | CASSERRPGGRETQYF | TGTGCCAGCAGTGAACGGCGGCCGGGGGGACGGGAGACCCAGTACTTC
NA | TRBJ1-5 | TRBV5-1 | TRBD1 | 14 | CASSTGTGHQPQHF | TGCGCCAGCAGCACCGGGACAGGGCATCAGCCCCAGCATTTT
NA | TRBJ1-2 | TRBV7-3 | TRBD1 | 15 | CASSPGQGSFYGYTF | TGTGCCAGCAGTCCGGGACAGGGCTCGTTCTATGGCTACACCTTC
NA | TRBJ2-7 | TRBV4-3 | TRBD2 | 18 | CASSLGVNSGSVSYEQYF | TGCGCCAGCAGCCTCGGGGTGAATAGCGGGAGTGTGAGCTACGAGCAGTACTTC
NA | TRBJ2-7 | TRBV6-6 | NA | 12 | CASSLVGGRMYF | TGTGCCAGCAGCTTAGTTGGGGGGCGCATGTACTTC
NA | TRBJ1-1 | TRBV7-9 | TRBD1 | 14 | CASSHPGGGSEAFF | TGTGCCAGCAGCCACCCAGGGGGCGGGTCTGAAGCTTTCTTT